This T cell receptor (beta chain) was sequenced in a study of PD-L1 blockade in urothelial cancer. Overall study context: Atezolizumab at 1,200 mg intravenously every 3 weeks was started by patients in the mid-2010s. About 90% of the roughly 29 patients were men with bladder-origin urothelial cancer. It was at 3 weeks (second dose) and 6 weeks after treatment start that blood was analyzed.

Germline lookup yields CDR1 MDHEN and CDR2 SYDVKM. Trimming removed 3 bases from V and 4 bases from J; junction bases left unmatched: 2. CDR3 length: 14 amino acids. Documented time point: pretreatment peripheral blood. Sequenced by immunoSEQ multiplex PCR; TCRdb stores in-frame clones only, minus some. The table includes tens of thousands of clones, 84% detected once. About this clone itself: The antigen is unknown.

Findings and limits, study-wide: A below-median TCR clonality in blood before treatment predicted better survival.

The sequence was collected from a man aged 55-75 years with urothelial cancer. The chain combines TRBV28 with TRBJ2-5; the match to TRBD1 covers 10 bases. Sequenced material: PBMCs, taken around atezolizumab (anti-PD-L1) treatment. CDR3 sequence reads: CASSFGTGVETQYF. In nucleotides, the CDR3 is TGTGCCAGCAGTTTTGGGACAGGGGTAGAGACCCAGTACTTC. The full variable domain, its missing parts supplied by reference TRBV28 and TRBJ2-5, is DVKVTQSSRYLVKRTGEKVFLECVQDMDHENMFWYRQDPGLGLRLIYFSYDVKMKEKGDIPEGYSVSREKKERFSLILESASTNQTSMYLCASSFGTGVETQYFGPGTRLLVL.